These 20 T cell receptor beta chains were sequenced from one sample in a study of OX40 agonist ivuxolimab in advanced cancers. Sequencing was performed with immunoSEQ multiplex PCR; in TCRdb, only in-frame clones are kept and a portion is missing. The data contain 43,000 or so clones, more than 75% of them singletons. The sequencing used CD4+ or CD8+ T cells sorted from blood, collected in a trial of the OX40 agonist ivuxolimab. The receptors here all came from an adult with an advanced solid tumor such as melanoma, head and neck, liver or kidney cancer.

The chain joins TRBV5-4 to TRBJ2-7; either TRBD1 or TRBD2 may fit D (5 bases each). The V end lost 3 bases, the J end lost 5 bases, and 12 bases lay between the germline ends. The germline V gene has CDR1 SGHNT and CDR2 YYREEE (reference sequence). This CDR3 is 13 amino acids long. The CDR3 loop reads CASSSPGANEQYF. Here the CDR3 DNA reads TGTGCCAGCAGCTCCCCCGGGGCTAACGAGCAGTACTTC.

This chain uses TRBV4-2 with TRBJ1-5; tentatively, D is TRBD1 (6 bases). The V and J ends lost 0 bases and 4 bases respectively, with 13 bases between them. The CDR3 has 16 amino acids. The germline gives CDR1 LGHNA, CDR2 YNFKEQ. DNA of the CDR3: TGTGCCAGCAGCCAAGATCATGAACAGGGAAATCAGCCCCAGCATTTT. It translates to CASSQDHEQGNQPQHF.

V usage is TRBV18 and J usage is TRBJ2-5; possibly TRBD1 or TRBD2 for D (5 bases each). The CDR3 totals 15 residues. Trimming pared 3 bases from V and 9 bases from J, leaving 20 bases between. The germline V gene has CDR1 KGHSH and CDR2 LQKENI. The CDR3 sequence is CASSPEGREQEAQYF. The CDR3 DNA reads as TGTGCCAGCTCACCTGAGGGACGGGAACAAGAAGCCCAGTACTTC.

The V gene is TRBV5-1, the J gene TRBJ1-4; D gene ambiguous. Trimming left V 0 bases short and J 12 bases short, with 9 bases between. Germline lookup yields CDR1 SGHRS and CDR2 YFSETQ. CDR3 size: 12 residues. CDR3 residues: CASSLAGEELFF. DNA of the CDR3: TGCGCCAGCAGCTTGGCTGGAGAGGAACTGTTTTTT.

The chain links TRBV11-2 to TRBJ2-3; tentative D call: TRBD2 (5 bases). Per the germline V gene, CDR1 is SGHAT and CDR2 is FQNNGV. This CDR3 is 15 amino acids long. V lost 3 bases, J lost 0 bases, and 10 bases lay in between. CDR3 DNA sequence: TGTGCCAGCAGCTTTGCGGGCCCCAGCACAGATACGCAGTATTTT. Amino acids: CASSFAGPSTDTQYF.

The genes are TRBV6-6 and TRBJ1-2; D not resolved. Trimming cost V 2 bases and J 6 bases, with 13 bases left between them. The CDR3 contains 14 residues. CDR1 and CDR2 (germline): MNHNY, SVGAGI (reference sequence). CDR3 loop: CASSYPARTDGYTF. In nucleotides, the CDR3 is TGTGCCAGCAGTTACCCCGCCCGGACGGATGGCTACACCTTC.

V is TRBV6-5 and J is TRBJ1-2, with D possibly TRBD1 on 6 matching bases. From germline, CDR1 is MNHEY and CDR2 SVGAGI. V was cut by 4 bases and J by 6 bases, with 18 bases left in between. CDR3 length: 15 residues. The CDR3 DNA reads as TGTGCCAGCAGTTCCTCGACAGGCAGCTTGGATGGCTACACCTTC. Translation gives CASSSSTGSLDGYTF.

The chain couples TRBV4-1 to TRBJ2-1; a possible D gene is TRBD1 (5 bases). The CDR3 totals 15 residues. V shed 4 bases and J shed 3 bases, with 13 bases lying between them. Looked up from germline, CDR1 is MGHRA and CDR2 is YSYEKL. CDR3 sequence: CASSPRQNLYNEQFF. In DNA, the CDR3 is TGCGCCAGCAGCCCTCGACAGAATCTCTACAATGAGCAGTTCTTC.

The rearrangement links TRBV4-1 to TRBJ2-7; 8 positions agree with TRBD1. V shed 4 bases and J 1 base; nucleotides not matched to a gene: 3. Germline CDR1 MGHRA, CDR2 YSYEKL. CDR3 length equals 14 residues. The CDR3 sequence is CASSRGTGSYEQYF. DNA for the CDR3: TGCGCCAGCAGCCGAGGGACAGGATCCTACGAGCAGTACTTC.

The chain uses TRBV7-9 and TRBJ2-5; D ambiguous. Germline V lookup: CDR1 SEHNR, CDR2 FQNEAQ (reference sequence). CDR3 size: 13 residues. V was clipped by 4 bases and J by 7 bases, with 13 bases between them. Here the CDR3 reads CASSSYEPGTQYF. In DNA form, the CDR3 reads TGTGCCAGCAGCTCCTACGAACCTGGGACCCAGTACTTC.

The chain uses TRBV5-4 and TRBJ2-7; D gene uncertain. V dropped 2 bases and J dropped 3 bases, with 6 bases sitting between them. CDR1 SGHNT and CDR2 YYREEE come from the germline V gene (reference sequence). The CDR3 length is 12 residues. This CDR3 is CASSLGNYEQYF. CDR3 sequence (DNA): TGTGCCAGCAGCTTAGGAAACTACGAGCAGTACTTC.

V gene TRBV11-2 combines with J gene TRBJ1-5; D unclear. The CDR3 covers 12 residues. V was trimmed by 4 bases and J by 6 bases, leaving 7 bases between them. CDR1 is SGHAT, CDR2 FQNNGV, per germline. The CDR3 nucleotides read TGTGCCAGCAGCTCGTCTGGTCAGCCCCAGCATTTT. It translates to CASSSSGQPQHF.

The chain joins TRBV7-9 to TRBJ2-5; TRBD1 matches at 7 bases. Looked up from germline, CDR1 is SEHNR and CDR2 is FQNEAQ (reference sequence). Losses at the gene ends were 5 bases for V and 4 bases for J; bases not matched to a gene: 10. This CDR3 is 15 amino acids long. The DNA of the CDR3 is TGTGCCAGCAGCCTCCGACAGGGTAATCGAGAGACCCAGTACTTC. Protein product: CASSLRQGNRETQYF.

CDR3 region: CASSSTGKNTEAFF. The DNA of the CDR3 is TGTGCCAGCAGCTCGACAGGGAAGAACACTGAAGCTTTCTTT. The chain carries TRBV5-4 and TRBJ1-1; 7 bases map to TRBD1. Looked up from germline, CDR1 is SGHNT and CDR2 is YYREEE (reference sequence). V was pared by 3 bases and J by 1 base, with 3 bases of the junction left unmatched. This CDR3 is built from 14 residues.

The chain recombines TRBV28 with TRBJ2-1; TRBD2 matches 11 bases. Trimming removed 6 bases from V and 4 bases from J; junction bases left unmatched: 5. The CDR3 runs 15 residues. The germline CDR1 and CDR2 sequences are MDHEN and SYDVKM. This chain's CDR3 is CASRPGTSGYNEQFF. DNA for the CDR3: TGTGCCAGCAGACCTGGGACTAGCGGTTACAATGAGCAGTTCTTC.

The V gene is TRBV29-1, the J gene TRBJ2-7, with TRBD1 as a possible D gene (6 bases). Germline V gives CDR1 SQVTM, CDR2 ANQGSEA. Trimming removed 6 bases from V and 3 bases from J, with 9 bases in between. The CDR3 runs 11 residues. The CDR3 DNA sequence: TGCAGCGTACTGGACAGCTACGAGCAGTACTTC. Amino acid sequence: CSVLDSYEQYF.

The CDR3 here is CASSARQNYNSPLHF. The CDR3 nucleotides read TGTGCCAGCAGCGCCAGACAGAACTATAATTCACCCCTCCACTTT. J is TRBJ1-6 and V is TRBV5-4; TRBD1 is a possible D gene (5 bases). V was cut by 4 bases and J by 3 bases, with 11 bases left in between. Germline V gene data show CDR1 as SGHNT and CDR2 as YYREEE (reference sequence). This CDR3 spans 15 amino acids.

This CDR3 is CASSLGYNEQFF. In nucleotides, the CDR3 is TGTGCCAGCAGCTTAGGTTACAATGAGCAGTTCTTC. The chain recombines TRBV13 with TRBJ2-1; D unclear. V lost 0 bases, J lost 4 bases, and 1 base lay in between. CDR1 and CDR2 from the germline V gene are PRHDT and FYEKMQ (reference sequence). The CDR3 consists of 12 residues.

CDR3 residues: CASSYSGSYEQYF. The CDR3 coding sequence is TGTGCCAGCAGTTACTCGGGGTCCTACGAGCAGTACTTC. V gene TRBV6-5 combines with J gene TRBJ2-7; D is unresolved. This CDR3 spans 13 amino acids. Deletions cut 0 bases from V and 1 base from J, with 4 bases between. Germline V gives CDR1 MNHEY, CDR2 SVGAGI.

The chain is built from TRBV7-9 and TRBJ2-3; weak D call: TRBD1 (6 bases). The germline V gene has CDR1 SEHNR and CDR2 FQNEAQ (reference sequence). Trimming stripped 1 base from V and 4 bases from J, with 6 bases between. This CDR3 is 13 amino acids long. CDR3 DNA: TGTGCCAGCAGCTTAGGGGGGCCAGATACGCAGTATTTT. This encodes CASSLGGPDTQYF.